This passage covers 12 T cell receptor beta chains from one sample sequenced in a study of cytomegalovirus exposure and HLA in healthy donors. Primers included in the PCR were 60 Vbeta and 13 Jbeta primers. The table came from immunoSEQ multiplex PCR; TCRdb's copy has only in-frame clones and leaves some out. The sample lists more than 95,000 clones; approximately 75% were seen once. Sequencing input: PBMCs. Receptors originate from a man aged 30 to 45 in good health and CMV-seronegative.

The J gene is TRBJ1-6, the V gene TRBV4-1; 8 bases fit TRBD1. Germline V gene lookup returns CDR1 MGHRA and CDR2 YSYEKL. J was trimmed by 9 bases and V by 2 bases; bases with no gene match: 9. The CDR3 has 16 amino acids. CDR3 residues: CASSQNRDRLGSPLHF. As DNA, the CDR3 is TGCGCCAGCAGCCAAAATAGGGACAGGTTAGGTTCACCCCTCCACTTT.

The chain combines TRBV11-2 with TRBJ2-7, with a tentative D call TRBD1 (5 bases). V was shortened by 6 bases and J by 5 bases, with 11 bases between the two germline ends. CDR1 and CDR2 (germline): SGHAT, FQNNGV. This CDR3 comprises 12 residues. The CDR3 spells CASRIGADEQYF. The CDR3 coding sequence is TGTGCCAGCAGGATAGGGGCGGACGAGCAGTACTTC.

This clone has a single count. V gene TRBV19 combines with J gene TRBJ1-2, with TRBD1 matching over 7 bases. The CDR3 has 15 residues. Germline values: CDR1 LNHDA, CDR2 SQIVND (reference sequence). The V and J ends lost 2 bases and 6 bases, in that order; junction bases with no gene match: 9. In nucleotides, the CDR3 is TGTGCCAGTAGTATAATTCTGGACAGGAGGGATGGCTACACCTTC. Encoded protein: CASSIILDRRDGYTF.

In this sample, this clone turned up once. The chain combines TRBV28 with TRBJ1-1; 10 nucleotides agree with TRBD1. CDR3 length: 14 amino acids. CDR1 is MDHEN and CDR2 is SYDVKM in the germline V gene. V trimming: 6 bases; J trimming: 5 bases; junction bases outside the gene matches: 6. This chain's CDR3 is CASSPGQGGTEAFF. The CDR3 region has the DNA TGTGCCAGCAGCCCCGGACAGGGGGGAACTGAAGCTTTCTTT.

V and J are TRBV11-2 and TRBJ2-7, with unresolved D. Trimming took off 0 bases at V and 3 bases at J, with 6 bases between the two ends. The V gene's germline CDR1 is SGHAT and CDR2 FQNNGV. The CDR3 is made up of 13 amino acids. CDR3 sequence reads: CASSLERDYEQYF. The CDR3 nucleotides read TGTGCCAGCAGCTTAGAGAGAGACTACGAGCAGTACTTC.

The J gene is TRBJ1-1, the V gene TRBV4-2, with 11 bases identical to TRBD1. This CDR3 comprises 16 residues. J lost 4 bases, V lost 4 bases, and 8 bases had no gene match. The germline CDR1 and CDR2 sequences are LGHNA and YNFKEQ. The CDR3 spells CASSLLWDRGSTEAFF. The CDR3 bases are TGTGCCAGCAGCCTCCTTTGGGACAGGGGGTCCACTGAAGCTTTCTTT.

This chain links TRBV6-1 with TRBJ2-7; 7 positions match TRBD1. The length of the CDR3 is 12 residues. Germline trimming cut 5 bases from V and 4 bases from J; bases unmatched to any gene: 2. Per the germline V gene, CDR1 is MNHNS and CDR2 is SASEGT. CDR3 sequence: CASSPTGYEQYF. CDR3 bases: TGTGCCAGCAGTCCGACAGGGTACGAGCAGTACTTC.

The CDR3 loop reads CATKGQGAGNEQFF. The CDR3 DNA is TGCGCCACCAAAGGGCAGGGGGCCGGGAATGAGCAGTTCTTC. This rearrangement joins TRBV5-1 to TRBJ2-1; 8 nucleotides line up with TRBD1. The CDR3 sequence is 14 residues long. The V gene end was trimmed by 9 bases and the J gene end by 7 bases; junction bases not matched to a gene: 12. CDR1 SGHRS and CDR2 YFSETQ come from the germline V gene.

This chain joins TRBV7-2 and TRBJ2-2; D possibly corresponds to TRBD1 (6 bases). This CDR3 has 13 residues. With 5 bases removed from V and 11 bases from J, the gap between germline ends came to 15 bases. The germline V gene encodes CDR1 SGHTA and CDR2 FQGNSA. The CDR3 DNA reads TGTGCCAGCAGCAGGTGGGGGCGGTCAGAGCTGTTTTTT. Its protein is CASSRWGRSELFF.

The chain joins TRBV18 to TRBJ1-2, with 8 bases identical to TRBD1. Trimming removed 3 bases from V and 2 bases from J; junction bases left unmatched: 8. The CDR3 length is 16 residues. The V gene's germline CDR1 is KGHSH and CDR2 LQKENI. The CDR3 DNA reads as TGTGCCAGCTCACCCCAACGGACAGGGCCGAACTATGGCTACACCTTC. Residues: CASSPQRTGPNYGYTF. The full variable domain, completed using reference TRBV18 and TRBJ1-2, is NAGVMQNPRHLVRRRGQEARLRCSPMKGHSHVYWYRQLPEEGLKFMVYLQKENIIDESGMPKERFSAEFPKEGPSILRIQQVVRGDSAAYFCASSPQRTGPNYGYTFGSGTRLTVV.

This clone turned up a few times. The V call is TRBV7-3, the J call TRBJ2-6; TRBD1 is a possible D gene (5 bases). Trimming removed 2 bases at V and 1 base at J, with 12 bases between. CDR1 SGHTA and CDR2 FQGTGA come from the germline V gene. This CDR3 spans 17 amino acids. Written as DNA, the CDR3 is TGTGCCAGCAGCTTATTTGGGGCTGGTTCTGGGGCCAACGTCCTGACTTTC. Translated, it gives CASSLFGAGSGANVLTF.

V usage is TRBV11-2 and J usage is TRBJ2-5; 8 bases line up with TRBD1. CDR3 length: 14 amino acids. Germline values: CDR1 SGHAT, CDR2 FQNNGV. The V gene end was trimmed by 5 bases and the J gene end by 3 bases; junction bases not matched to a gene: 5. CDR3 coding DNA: TGTGCCAGCAGCCGGACAGGGATGGAAGAGACCCAGTACTTC. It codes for CASSRTGMEETQYF.